The rows below give T cell receptor beta chains drawn from one sample of a study of blood T cell repertoires in COVID-19. Using immunoSEQ multiplex PCR, the repertoire was profiled, and TCRdb retains in-frame clones only, with some absent. The top ten clones hold under 3% of a sample with about 300,000 clones, roughly 86% of them seen once. The sample was PBMCs or T cells enriched from blood (not recorded which). All receptors derive from a woman younger than 30 who had recovered from COVID-19. CDR3s include the opening cysteine and the closing phenylalanine or tryptophan. The order of the fields is J gene, V gene, CDR3 length, CDR3 protein.

J: TRBJ1-2
V: TRBV7-9
length: 15
CDR3: CASSTQQSFIYGYTF

J: TRBJ1-2
V: TRBV29-1
length: 16
CDR3: CSVEALTRRANYGYTF

J: TRBJ2-7
V: TRBV27
length: 13
CDR3: CASSFAPGDEQYF

J: TRBJ1-2
V: TRBV6-5
length: 13
CDR3: CASSQDWEGGYTF

J: TRBJ2-1
V: TRBV7-2
length: 15
CDR3: CASSLASGSFNEQFF

J: TRBJ2-7
V: TRBV13
length: 14
CDR3: CASSLGGQGYEQYF

J: TRBJ1-1
V: TRBV6-2/TRBV6-3
length: 12
CDR3: CASSTGSAEAFF

J: TRBJ1-1
V: TRBV28
length: 15
CDR3: CASSPVGQGNTEAFF

J: TRBJ1-5
V: TRBV4-3
length: 17
CDR3: CASSQDVPGHQFQPQHF

J: TRBJ2-5
V: TRBV10-3
length: 15
CDR3: CAISESLAGSETQYF

J: TRBJ2-7
V: TRBV7-2
length: 16
CDR3: CASSPPYRDRGDEQYF

J: TRBJ2-1
V: TRBV7-9
length: 16
CDR3: CASSLPAGLAGGSQFF

J: TRBJ2-3
V: TRBV5-1
length: 15
CDR3: CASSLIAPNTDTQYF

J: TRBJ1-2
V: TRBV9
length: 16
CDR3: CASSAQRGFYGYGYTF

J: TRBJ2-5
V: TRBV19
length: 11
CDR3: CASSIRETQYF

J: TRBJ2-6
V: TRBV30
length: 20
CDR3: CAWSVPMGQIITSGANVLTF

J: TRBJ2-1
V: TRBV2
length: 17
CDR3: CASKSRLAGGWVGEQFF

J: TRBJ2-1
V: TRBV3-1/TRBV3-2
length: 15
CDR3: CASSQDWGGHNEQFF

J: TRBJ2-5
V: TRBV10-3
length: 16
CDR3: CAISESVSGTSGGAYF

J: TRBJ2-7
V: TRBV3-1/TRBV3-2
length: 14
CDR3: CASSQVNLAYEQYF

J: TRBJ1-1
V: TRBV14
length: 15
CDR3: CASSQRQGWVTEAFF

J: TRBJ1-1
V: TRBV6-4
length: 13
CDR3: CASSLDSHTEAFF

J: TRBJ1-4
V: TRBV5-1
length: 15
CDR3: CASSLGQGAYEKLFF

J: TRBJ1-1
V: TRBV19
length: 14
CDR3: CASVNGLSNTEAFF

J: TRBJ2-3
V: TRBV6-6
length: 14
CDR3: CASNRGASTDTQYF

J: TRBJ2-7
V: TRBV4-3
length: 16
CDR3: CASSHSGTGESYEQYF

J: TRBJ2-1
V: TRBV2
length: 15
CDR3: CASIGTSGSENEQFF

J: TRBJ1-5
V: TRBV28
length: 17
CDR3: CASRADRGRLDGQPQHF

J: TRBJ2-5
V: TRBV5-1
length: 14
CDR3: CASSLTGSGETQYF

J: TRBJ2-7
V: TRBV5-1
length: 15
CDR3: CASSLEAGEVFEQYF

J: TRBJ2-7
V: TRBV18
length: 17
CDR3: CASSPGGQFFQQYEQYF

J: TRBJ2-1
V: TRBV6-5
length: 15
CDR3: CASSLDRGALNEQFF

J: TRBJ2-3
V: TRBV29-1
length: 17
CDR3: CSVLWADLAGVTDTQYF

J: TRBJ2-7
V: TRBV11-2
length: 14
CDR3: CASSSGTGIYEQYF

J: TRBJ2-1
V: TRBV30
length: 16
CDR3: CAWSELPGERGNEQFF

J: TRBJ2-2
V: TRBV28
length: 17
CDR3: CASTVKIAGGVLGELFF

J: TRBJ2-7
V: TRBV19
length: 15
CDR3: CASSIDGGDPYEQYF

J: TRBJ2-7
V: TRBV18
length: 17
CDR3: CASSPVLVAGASYEQYF

J: TRBJ2-5
V: TRBV7-3
length: 13
CDR3: CASSLIARETQYF

J: TRBJ2-1
V: TRBV29-1
length: 10
CDR3: CSVRDNEQFF